The clone carrying this T cell receptor beta chain has a count of ten or more. The germline gene is not matched at one end of the junction; a read error may be the cause. These data originate in a study of molecular identifiers for immune sequencing clone quantification. TCRdb recomputed calls from the PCR reads with MiXCR, one row per CDR3 protein. In the table there are about 320,000 distinct CDR3 sequences, 20% to 25% of which are singletons. The source is a human donor in good health. Some libraries in this study had Jurkat cell RNA spiked in. Sequencing used naive CD8+ T cells from blood, with Jurkat cell RNA spiked in. Subset given: FACS-sorted CD8+CD4-CCR7+CD45RA+ naive T cells.

In DNA form, the CDR3 reads TGCAGCGTCGAAGCGGGAGGTGGAGAGCAGTACTTC. Translating it yields CSVEAGGGEQYF. V usage is TRBV29-1 and J usage is TRBJ2-7; 9 nucleotides agree with TRBD2. CDR3 length: 12 amino acids. From germline, CDR1 is SQVTM and CDR2 ANQGSEA.